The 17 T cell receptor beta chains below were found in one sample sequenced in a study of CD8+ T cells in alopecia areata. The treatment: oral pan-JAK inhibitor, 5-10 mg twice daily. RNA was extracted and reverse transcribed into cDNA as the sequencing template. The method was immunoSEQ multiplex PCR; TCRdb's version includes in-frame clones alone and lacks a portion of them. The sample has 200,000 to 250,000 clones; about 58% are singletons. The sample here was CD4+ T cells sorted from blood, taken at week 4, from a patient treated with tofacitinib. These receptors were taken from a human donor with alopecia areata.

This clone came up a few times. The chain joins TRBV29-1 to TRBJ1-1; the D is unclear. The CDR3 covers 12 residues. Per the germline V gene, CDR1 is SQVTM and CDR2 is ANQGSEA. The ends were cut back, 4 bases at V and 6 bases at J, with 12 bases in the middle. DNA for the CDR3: TGCAGCGTTGGCCTTAGCACATCTGAAGCTTTCTTT. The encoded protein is CSVGLSTSEAFF. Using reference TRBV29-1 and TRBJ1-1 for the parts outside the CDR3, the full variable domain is SAVISQKPSRDICQRGTSLTIQCQVDSQVTMMFWYRQQPGQSLTLIATANQGSEATYESGFVIDKFPISRPNLTFSTLTVSNMSPEDSSIYLCSVGLSTSEAFFGQGTRLTVV.

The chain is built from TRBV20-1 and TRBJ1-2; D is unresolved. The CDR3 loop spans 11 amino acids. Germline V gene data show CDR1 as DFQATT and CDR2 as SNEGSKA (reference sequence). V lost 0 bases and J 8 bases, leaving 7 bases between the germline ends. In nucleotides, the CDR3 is TGCAGTGCTAGAGATTCCCGGGGCTACACCTTC. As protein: CSARDSRGYTF.

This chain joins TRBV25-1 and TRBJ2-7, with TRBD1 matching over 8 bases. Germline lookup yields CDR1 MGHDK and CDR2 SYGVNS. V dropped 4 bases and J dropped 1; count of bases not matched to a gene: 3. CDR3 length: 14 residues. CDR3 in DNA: TGTGCCAGCAGTGCCCACAGGGGGTCCTACGAGCAGTACTTC. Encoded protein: CASSAHRGSYEQYF.

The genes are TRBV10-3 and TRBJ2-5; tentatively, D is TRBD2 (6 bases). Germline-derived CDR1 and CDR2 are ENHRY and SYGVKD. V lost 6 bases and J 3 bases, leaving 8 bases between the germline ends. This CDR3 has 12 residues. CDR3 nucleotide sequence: TGTGCCATCAGACCGGGGGAAGAGACCCAGTACTTC. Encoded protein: CAIRPGEETQYF.

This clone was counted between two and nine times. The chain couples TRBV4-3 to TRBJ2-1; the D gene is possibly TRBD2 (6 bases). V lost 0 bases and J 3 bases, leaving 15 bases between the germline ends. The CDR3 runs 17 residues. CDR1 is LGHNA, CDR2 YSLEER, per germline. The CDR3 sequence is CASSQDRGGFSYNEQFF. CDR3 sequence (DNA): TGCGCCAGCAGCCAAGATCGCGGAGGGTTCAGCTACAATGAGCAGTTCTTC.

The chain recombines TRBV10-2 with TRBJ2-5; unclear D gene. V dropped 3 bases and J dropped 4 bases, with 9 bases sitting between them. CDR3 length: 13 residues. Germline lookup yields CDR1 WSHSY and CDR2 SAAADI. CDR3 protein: CASSDRRGETQYF. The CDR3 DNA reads TGCGCCAGCAGTGATCGTAGAGGAGAGACCCAGTACTTC.

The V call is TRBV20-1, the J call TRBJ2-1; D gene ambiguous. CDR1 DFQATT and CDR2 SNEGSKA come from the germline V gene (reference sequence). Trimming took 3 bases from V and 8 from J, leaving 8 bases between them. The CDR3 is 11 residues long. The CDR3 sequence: CSARFVDEQFF. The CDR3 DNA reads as TGCAGTGCTAGGTTTGTGGATGAGCAGTTCTTC.

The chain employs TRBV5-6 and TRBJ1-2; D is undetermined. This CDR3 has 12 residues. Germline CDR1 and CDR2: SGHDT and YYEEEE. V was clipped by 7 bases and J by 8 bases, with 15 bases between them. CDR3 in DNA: TGTGCCAGCTGGGATCATAATGGCGGCTACACCTTC. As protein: CASWDHNGGYTF. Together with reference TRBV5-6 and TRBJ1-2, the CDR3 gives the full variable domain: DAGVTQSPTHLIKTRGQQVTLRCSPKSGHDTVSWYQQALGQGPQFIFQYYEEEERQRGNFPDRFSGHQFPNYSSELNVNALLLGDSALYLCASWDHNGGYTFGSGTRLTVV.

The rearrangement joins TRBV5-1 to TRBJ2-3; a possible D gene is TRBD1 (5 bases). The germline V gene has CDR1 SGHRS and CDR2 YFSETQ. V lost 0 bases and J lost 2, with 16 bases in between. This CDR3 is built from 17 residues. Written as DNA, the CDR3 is TGCGCCAGCAGCTTGGCCGCCGGCCAGGGCGCCACAGATACGCAGTATTTT. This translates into CASSLAAGQGATDTQYF.

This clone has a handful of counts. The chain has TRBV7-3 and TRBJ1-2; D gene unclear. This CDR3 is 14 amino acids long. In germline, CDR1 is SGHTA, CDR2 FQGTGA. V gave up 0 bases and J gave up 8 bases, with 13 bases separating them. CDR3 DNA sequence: TGTGCCAGCAGCTTAACGGGAAGGGCCTCGGGCTACACCTTC. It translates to CASSLTGRASGYTF. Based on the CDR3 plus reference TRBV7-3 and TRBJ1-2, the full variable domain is GAGVSQTPSNKVTEKGKYVELRCDPISGHTALYWYRQSLGQGPEFLIYFQGTGAADDSGLPNDRFFAVRPEGSVSTLKIQRTERGDSAVYLCASSLTGRASGYTFGSGTRLTVV.

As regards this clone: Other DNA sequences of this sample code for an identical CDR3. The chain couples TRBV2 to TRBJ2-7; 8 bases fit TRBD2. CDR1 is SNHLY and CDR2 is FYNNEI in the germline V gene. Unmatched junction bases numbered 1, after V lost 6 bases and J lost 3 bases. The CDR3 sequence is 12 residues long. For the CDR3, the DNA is TGTGCCAGCAGCACTAGCGGCTACGAGCAGTACTTC. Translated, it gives CASSTSGYEQYF.

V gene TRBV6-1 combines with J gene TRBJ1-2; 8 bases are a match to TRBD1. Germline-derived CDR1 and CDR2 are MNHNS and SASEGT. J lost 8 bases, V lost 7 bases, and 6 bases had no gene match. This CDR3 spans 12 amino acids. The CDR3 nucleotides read TGTGCCAGCAAGACAGGGGCAAGCGGCTACACCTTC. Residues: CASKTGASGYTF.

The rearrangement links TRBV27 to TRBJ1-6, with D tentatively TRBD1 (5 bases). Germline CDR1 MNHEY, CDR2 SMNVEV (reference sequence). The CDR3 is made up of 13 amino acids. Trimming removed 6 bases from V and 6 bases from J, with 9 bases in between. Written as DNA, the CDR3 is TGTGCCAGCAGGATCAGGGCTAATTCACCCCTCCACTTT. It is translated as CASRIRANSPLHF.

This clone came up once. CDR3 sequence reads: CASSVKDRTPPKAFF. In DNA form, the CDR3 reads TGTGCCAGCAGCGTCAAAGACAGGACCCCCCCAAAGGCTTTCTTT. The chain combines TRBV9 with TRBJ1-1; maybe TRBD1 (6 bases). This CDR3 has 15 residues. Germline CDR1 reads SGDLS; CDR2 reads YYNGEE. V lost 2 bases and J 11 bases, leaving 22 bases between the germline ends.

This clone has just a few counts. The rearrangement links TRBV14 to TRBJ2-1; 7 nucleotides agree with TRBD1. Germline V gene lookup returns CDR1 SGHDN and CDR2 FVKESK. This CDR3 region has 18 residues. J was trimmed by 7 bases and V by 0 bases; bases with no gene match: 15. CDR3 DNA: TGTGCCAGCAGCCAAGATAGGAGAACATCCAGGGGGATGAATGAGCAGTTCTTC. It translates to CASSQDRRTSRGMNEQFF.

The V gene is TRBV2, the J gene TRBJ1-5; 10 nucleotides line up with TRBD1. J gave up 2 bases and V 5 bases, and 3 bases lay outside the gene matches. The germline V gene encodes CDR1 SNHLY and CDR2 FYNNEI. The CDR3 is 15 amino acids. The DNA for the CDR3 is TGTGCCAGCAGTCCCGGGACAGGGGGCAATCAGCCCCAGCATTTT. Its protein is CASSPGTGGNQPQHF.

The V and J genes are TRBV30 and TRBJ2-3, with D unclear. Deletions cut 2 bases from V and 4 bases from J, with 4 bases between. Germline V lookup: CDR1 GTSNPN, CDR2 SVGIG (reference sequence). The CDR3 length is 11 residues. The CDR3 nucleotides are TGTGCCTGGAGTCACGCAGATACGCAGTATTTT. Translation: CAWSHADTQYF.